The 23 T cell receptor beta chains listed next were all sequenced from one sample in a study of shared clonotypes between healthy human individuals. The protocol was immunoSEQ multiplex PCR, while the TCRdb copy is restricted to in-frame clones and leaves out a portion. The sample has hundreds of thousands of clones; more than 95% are singletons. Material for sequencing was naive CD4+ T cells sorted from blood. Indicated subset: CD45RA+ positively selected. Receptors originate from a woman in her 30s in good health.

This rearrangement joins TRBV6-6 to TRBJ1-1, with D uncertain. This CDR3 is 13 amino acids long. With 8 bases removed from V and 1 base from J, the gap between germline ends came to 11 bases. Germline V CDR1 and CDR2: MNHNY, SVGAGI (reference sequence). The CDR3 protein is CASEAAGNTEAFF. The CDR3 DNA reads TGTGCCAGCGAGGCGGCCGGGAACACTGAAGCTTTCTTT.

This CDR3 reads CASSYNLNTEAFF. In DNA form, the CDR3 reads TGCGCCAGCAGCTACAACTTGAACACTGAAGCTTTCTTT. The chain links TRBV5-1 to TRBJ1-1; no clear D. Trimming took 3 bases from V and 0 from J, leaving 6 bases between them. Germline V gene sequence: CDR1 SGHRS, CDR2 YFSETQ. The CDR3 length is 13 residues. Full variable domain (remainder filled in from reference TRBV5-1 and TRBJ1-1): KAGVTQTPRYLIKTRGQQVTLSCSPISGHRSVSWYQQTPGQGLQFLFEYFSETQRNKGNFPGRFSGRQFSNSRSEMNVSTLELGDSALYLCASSYNLNTEAFFGQGTRLTVV.

V and J are TRBV28 and TRBJ2-5; D tentatively reads TRBD1 or TRBD2 (5 bases each). The V end lost 7 bases, the J end lost 4 bases, and 19 bases lay between the germline ends. The germline V gene encodes CDR1 MDHEN and CDR2 SYDVKM. This CDR3 has 15 residues. The CDR3 reads CASNPGTAGPETQYF. The CDR3 DNA is TGTGCCAGCAATCCGGGGACGGCGGGTCCAGAGACCCAGTACTTC.

This chain connects TRBV7-8 to TRBJ1-2; D is unclear. V lost 5 bases to trimming and J lost 8 bases, with 21 bases between them. Germline CDR1 reads SGHVS; CDR2 reads FQNEAQ. The CDR3 is 15 amino acids. CDR3 in amino acids: CASSLLDRGRTGYTF. The CDR3 DNA reads TGTGCCAGCAGCCTATTGGATCGTGGCAGGACCGGCTACACCTTC.

This chain links TRBV29-1 with TRBJ2-3; D possibly matches TRBD1 or TRBD2 (5 bases each). CDR1 and CDR2 from the germline V gene are SQVTM and ANQGSEA. Trimming took 7 bases from V and 5 from J, leaving 16 bases between them. The CDR3 sequence is 13 residues long. The CDR3 sequence: CSAGDLPGDTQYF. The DNA of the CDR3 is TGCAGCGCCGGGGACCTCCCCGGAGATACGCAGTATTTT.

A few counts support this clone. The chain joins TRBV2 to TRBJ1-5; D unclear. The CDR3 length is 15 residues. The V gene's germline CDR1 is SNHLY and CDR2 FYNNEI. V lost 3 bases, J lost 2 bases, and 11 bases lay in between. CDR3 loop: CASSDGVIGNQPQHF. The CDR3 DNA follows: TGTGCCAGCAGTGATGGGGTCATCGGCAATCAGCCCCAGCATTTT.

As concerns this clone: At one of its ends the junction is not consistent with the germline gene, which may arise from a read error. V usage is TRBV6-1 and J usage is TRBJ1-1; TRBD1 aligns across 9 bases. Germline CDR1 MNHNS, CDR2 SASEGT. The CDR3 contains 15 residues. The CDR3 spells CASSKPGQGLPIATF. CDR3 nucleotides: TGTGCCAGCAGTAAACCGGGACAGGGTCTGCCCATTGCGACTTTT.

V is TRBV6-1 and J is TRBJ1-3; TRBD1 matches 10 bases. The CDR3 is 14 residues long. With 3 bases clipped from V and 6 bases from J, the junction kept 2 bases outside the gene matches. CDR1 MNHNS and CDR2 SASEGT come from the germline V gene. CDR3 sequence (DNA): TGTGCCAGCAGTGAGGGACAGGGGTTAAACACCATATATTTT. Amino acid sequence: CASSEGQGLNTIYF.

The genes are TRBV4-1 and TRBJ1-4; D may be TRBD1 (6 bases). The V and J ends lost 1 base and 6 bases respectively, with 12 bases between them. Germline loops: CDR1 MGHRA, CDR2 YSYEKL. This CDR3 is 15 amino acids long. The CDR3 region has the DNA TGCGCCAGCAGCCAAGGGGAACACAGGGATGAAAAACTGTTTTTT. Protein: CASSQGEHRDEKLFF.

This chain uses TRBV6-1 with TRBJ2-1, with 11 bases that match TRBD2. With 1 base clipped from V and 8 bases from J, the junction kept 10 bases outside the gene matches. There are 17 residues in the CDR3. The germline CDR1 and CDR2 sequences are MNHNS and SASEGT. CDR3: CASSEVPSGRRGDEQFF. DNA of the CDR3: TGTGCCAGCAGTGAAGTTCCTAGCGGGAGGCGAGGGGATGAGCAGTTCTTC.

This chain links TRBV18 with TRBJ2-3, with unresolved D. CDR1 is KGHSH and CDR2 is LQKENI in the germline V gene. The ends were cut back, 0 bases at V and 2 bases at J, with 6 bases in the middle. The CDR3 contains 14 residues. This CDR3 is CASSPPENTDTQYF. The DNA for the CDR3 is TGTGCCAGCTCACCACCAGAAAACACAGATACGCAGTATTTT.

The CDR3 protein is CASSHPVGGVREQYF. The CDR3 DNA reads as TGCGCCAGCAGCCACCCAGTAGGGGGAGTTCGTGAGCAGTACTTC. This sequence joins TRBV4-1 and TRBJ2-7; a possible D gene is TRBD1 (6 bases). The germline CDR1 and CDR2 sequences are MGHRA and YSYEKL. Trimming stripped 3 bases from V and 7 bases from J, with 19 bases between. This CDR3 region has 15 residues.

The V gene is TRBV6-5, the J gene TRBJ2-7; D might be TRBD1 (5 bases). This CDR3 is built from 15 residues. Trimming stripped 2 bases from V and 3 bases from J, with 14 bases between. Looked up from germline, CDR1 is MNHEY and CDR2 is SVGAGI. CDR3 loop: CASSYATEPDYEQYF. The CDR3 DNA reads TGTGCCAGCAGTTACGCGACAGAGCCAGACTACGAGCAGTACTTC.

This chain connects TRBV7-8 to TRBJ2-7; 8 bases line up with TRBD2. The CDR3 extends over 14 amino acids. CDR1 is SGHVS, CDR2 FQNEAQ, per germline. V trimming: 3 bases; J trimming: 2 bases; junction bases outside the gene matches: 3. The chain's CDR3 is CASSFSGTAYEQYF. The CDR3 nucleotides read TGTGCCAGCAGCTTTAGCGGGACGGCCTACGAGCAGTACTTC.

Here the CDR3 reads CAWIRTGYNSYEQYF. CDR3 nucleotide sequence: TGTGCCTGGATCCGGACAGGGTATAACTCCTACGAGCAGTACTTC. The chain uses TRBV30 and TRBJ2-7; 8 bases map to TRBD1. CDR1 and CDR2 from the germline V gene are GTSNPN and SVGIG (reference sequence). The CDR3 length is 15 residues. The V segment lost 4 bases and the J segment 0 bases; nucleotides outside the gene matches: 8.

The V gene is TRBV27, the J gene TRBJ1-2; 7 bases match TRBD1. The length of the CDR3 is 13 residues. The germline V gene encodes CDR1 MNHEY and CDR2 SMNVEV (reference sequence). J was trimmed by 2 bases and V by 7 bases; bases with no gene match: 4. This CDR3 reads CASTKGQNYGYTF. CDR3 DNA: TGTGCCAGCACCAAGGGACAGAACTATGGCTACACCTTC.

As concerns this clone: Other nucleotide sequences from this sample produce the same CDR3. The V call is TRBV27, the J call TRBJ2-4, with TRBD2 matching 8 bases. V lost 3 bases, J lost 0 bases, and 1 base stayed unmatched. This CDR3 is 15 amino acids long. CDR1 is MNHEY and CDR2 is SMNVEV in the germline V gene (reference sequence). The CDR3 sequence is CASSFLAGAKNIQYF. The CDR3 DNA follows: TGTGCCAGCAGTTTTCTAGCGGGAGCCAAAAACATTCAGTACTTC.

The J gene is TRBJ2-7, the V gene TRBV11-2; 10 positions agree with TRBD2. CDR3 length: 18 residues. V shed 1 base, J shed 4 bases, and the junction held 13 bases outside the gene matches. Germline V gives CDR1 SGHAT, CDR2 FQNNGV. CDR3 sequence reads: CASSLASGGTSNKYEQYF. In DNA, the CDR3 is TGTGCCAGCAGCTTAGCTAGCGGGGGAACTTCTAACAAATACGAGCAGTACTTC.

The chain combines TRBV11-2 with TRBJ2-2; D is undetermined. V was cut by 5 bases and J by 7 bases, with 23 bases left in between. The CDR3 totals 17 residues. Germline V gene sequence: CDR1 SGHAT, CDR2 FQNNGV. In nucleotides, the CDR3 is TGTGCCAGCAGCCCCCCCTGGTTCCTAGGCTCAGGCGGGGAGCTGTTTTTT. Residues: CASSPPWFLGSGGELFF.

The chain couples TRBV18 to TRBJ1-1; D ambiguous. The V and J ends lost 3 bases and 6 bases respectively, with 14 bases between them. The CDR3 has 14 residues. CDR1 is KGHSH and CDR2 is LQKENI in the germline V gene. The CDR3 protein is CASSPLGVGPEAFF. Here the CDR3 DNA reads TGTGCCAGCTCACCGCTGGGAGTAGGCCCTGAAGCTTTCTTT.

The chain combines TRBV28 with TRBJ1-5; weak D call: TRBD1 (5 bases). The V end was cut by 8 bases, the J end by 5 bases, with 16 bases between. CDR3 length: 14 amino acids. Germline lookup yields CDR1 MDHEN and CDR2 SYDVKM. The CDR3: CASGGHTGYQPQHF. For the CDR3, the DNA is TGTGCCAGCGGCGGCCATACAGGATATCAGCCCCAGCATTTT.

This chain joins TRBV18 and TRBJ2-1; weak D call: TRBD1 (5 bases). Germline V gene data show CDR1 as KGHSH and CDR2 as LQKENI. The CDR3 covers 13 residues. V was cut by 4 bases and J by 5 bases, with 9 bases left in between. CDR3 sequence (DNA): TGTGCCAGCTCACGACAGTACAACAATGAGCAGTTCTTC. It yields the protein CASSRQYNNEQFF.

The chain employs TRBV5-1 and TRBJ1-3, with D possibly matching TRBD1 (5 bases). The CDR3 length is 13 residues. The V end lost 7 bases, the J end lost 3 bases, and 11 bases lay between the germline ends. CDR1 is SGHRS, CDR2 YFSETQ, per germline. The CDR3 sequence: CASQRGDGNTIYF. The CDR3 bases are TGCGCCAGCCAGAGGGGTGATGGAAACACCATATATTTT.